Sequencing of this T cell receptor beta chain was carried out in a study of blood T cell repertoires in COVID-19. Study-level information: Sites across the United States, Italy and Spain contributed samples from acute and convalescent COVID-19. PBMCs, B-cell-depleted T cells, or T cells were the source of the cDNA or gDNA that made up the material.

Original data processing: Researchers report that nucleated cell counts were estimated from reference gene primer amplification. Assay used: immunoSEQ multiplex PCR; TCRdb lists only in-frame clones, some missing. V and J calls and clone size are given by that table; D and trimming were obtained from the DNA. The profile shows under 45,000 clones, approximately 83% of them singletons. CDR1 is SGHRS, CDR2 YFSETQ, per germline. This CDR3 is built from 15 residues. With 4 bases clipped from V and 6 bases from J, the junction kept 6 bases outside the gene matches. The chain combines TRBV5-1 with TRBJ2-1; 11 nucleotides align to TRBD2. The sequencing sample was made of peripheral blood. This receptor was obtained from a human donor with acute or convalescent COVID-19. The donor label of this sample is uncertain. Written as DNA, the CDR3 is TGCGCCAGCAGCCAAGGACTAGCGGGCCGCAATGAGCAGTTCTTC. Translated: CASSQGLAGRNEQFF.